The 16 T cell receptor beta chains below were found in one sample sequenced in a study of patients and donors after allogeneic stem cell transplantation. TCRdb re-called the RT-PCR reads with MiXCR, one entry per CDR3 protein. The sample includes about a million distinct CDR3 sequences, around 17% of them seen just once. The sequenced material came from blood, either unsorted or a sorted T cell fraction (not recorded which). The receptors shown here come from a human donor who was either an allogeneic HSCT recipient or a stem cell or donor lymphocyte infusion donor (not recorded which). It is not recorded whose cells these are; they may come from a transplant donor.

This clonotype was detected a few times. The CDR3 region has the DNA TGTGCCAGCAGTCGGGCCCCACCTTACAATGAGCAGTTCTTC. It translates to CASSRAPPYNEQFF. This sequence joins TRBV6-1 and TRBJ2-1; no clear D gene. Trimming pared 5 bases from V and 4 bases from J, leaving 12 bases between. The germline V gene encodes CDR1 MNHNS and CDR2 SASEGT. The CDR3 spans 14 residues.

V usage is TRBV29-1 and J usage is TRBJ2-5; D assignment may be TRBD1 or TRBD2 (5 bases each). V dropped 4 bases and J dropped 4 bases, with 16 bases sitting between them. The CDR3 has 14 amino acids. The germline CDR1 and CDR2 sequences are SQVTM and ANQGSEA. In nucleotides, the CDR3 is TGCAGCGTTGCCCCGGGGCGTCCCAGAGAGACCCAGTACTTC. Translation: CSVAPGRPRETQYF.

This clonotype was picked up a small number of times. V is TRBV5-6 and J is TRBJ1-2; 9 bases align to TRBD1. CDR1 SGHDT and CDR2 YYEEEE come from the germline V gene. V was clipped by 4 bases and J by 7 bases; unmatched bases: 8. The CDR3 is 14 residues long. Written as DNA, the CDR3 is TGTGCCAGCAGCCCGGACAGGGGTTGGGCTGGCTACACCTTC. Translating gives CASSPDRGWAGYTF.

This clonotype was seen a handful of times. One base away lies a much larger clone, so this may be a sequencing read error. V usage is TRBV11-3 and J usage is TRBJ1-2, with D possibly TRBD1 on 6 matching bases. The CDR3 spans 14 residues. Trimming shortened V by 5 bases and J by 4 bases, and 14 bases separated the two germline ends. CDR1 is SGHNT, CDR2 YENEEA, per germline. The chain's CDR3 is CASSPRDTIYGYTF. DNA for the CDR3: TGTGCCAGCAGCCCCCGGGACACCATCTATGGCTACACCTTC. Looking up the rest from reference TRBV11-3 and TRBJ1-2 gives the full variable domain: EAGVVQSPRYKIIEKKQPVAFWCNPISGHNTLYWYLQNLGQGPELLIRYENEEAVDDSQLPKDRFSAERLKGVDSTLKIQPAELGDSAVYLCASSPRDTIYGYTFGSGTRLTVV.

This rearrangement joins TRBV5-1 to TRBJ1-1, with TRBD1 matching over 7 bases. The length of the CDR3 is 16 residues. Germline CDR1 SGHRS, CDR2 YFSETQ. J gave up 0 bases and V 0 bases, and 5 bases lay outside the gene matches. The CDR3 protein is CASSLEARGLNTEAFF. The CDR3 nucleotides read TGCGCCAGCAGCTTGGAGGCCAGGGGGTTGAACACTGAAGCTTTCTTT.

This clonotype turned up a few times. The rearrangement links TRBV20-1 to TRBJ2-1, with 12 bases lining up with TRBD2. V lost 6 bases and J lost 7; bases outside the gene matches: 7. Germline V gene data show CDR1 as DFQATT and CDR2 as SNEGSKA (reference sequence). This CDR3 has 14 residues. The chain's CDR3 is CSARTSGIGNEQFF. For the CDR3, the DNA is TGCAGTGCCAGGACTAGCGGGATTGGGAATGAGCAGTTCTTC.

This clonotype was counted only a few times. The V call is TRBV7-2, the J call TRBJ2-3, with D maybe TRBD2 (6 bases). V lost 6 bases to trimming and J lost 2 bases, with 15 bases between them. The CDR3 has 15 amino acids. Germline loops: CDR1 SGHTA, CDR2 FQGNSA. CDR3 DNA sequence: TGTGCCAGCAGAACCTCGGGGGAAACCACAGATACGCAGTATTTT. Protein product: CASRTSGETTDTQYF.

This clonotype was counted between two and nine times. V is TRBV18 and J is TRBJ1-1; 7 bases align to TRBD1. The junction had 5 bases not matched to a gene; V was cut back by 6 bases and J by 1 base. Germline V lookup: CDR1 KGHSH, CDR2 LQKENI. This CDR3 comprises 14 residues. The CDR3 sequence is CASSGGQRNTEAFF. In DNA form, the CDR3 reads TGTGCCAGCTCCGGGGGACAGAGGAACACTGAAGCTTTCTTT. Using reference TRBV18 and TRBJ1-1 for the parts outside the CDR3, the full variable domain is NAGVMQNPRHLVRRRGQEARLRCSPMKGHSHVYWYRQLPEEGLKFMVYLQKENIIDESGMPKERFSAEFPKEGPSILRIQQVVRGDSAAYFCASSGGQRNTEAFFGQGTRLTVV.

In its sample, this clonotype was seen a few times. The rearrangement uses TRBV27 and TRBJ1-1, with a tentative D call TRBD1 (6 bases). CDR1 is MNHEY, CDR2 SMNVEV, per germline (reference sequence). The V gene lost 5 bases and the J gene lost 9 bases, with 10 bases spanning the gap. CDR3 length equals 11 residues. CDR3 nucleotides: TGTGCCAGCAGTAGGGGGACCCAAGCTTTCTTT. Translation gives CASSRGTQAFF.

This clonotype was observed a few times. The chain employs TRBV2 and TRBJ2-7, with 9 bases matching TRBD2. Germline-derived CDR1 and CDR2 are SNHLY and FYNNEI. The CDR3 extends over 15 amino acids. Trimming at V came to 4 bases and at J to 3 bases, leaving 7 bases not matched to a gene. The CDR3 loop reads CASSVSRREGYEQYF. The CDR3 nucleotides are TGTGCCAGCAGTGTATCAAGGCGGGAGGGCTACGAGCAGTACTTC.

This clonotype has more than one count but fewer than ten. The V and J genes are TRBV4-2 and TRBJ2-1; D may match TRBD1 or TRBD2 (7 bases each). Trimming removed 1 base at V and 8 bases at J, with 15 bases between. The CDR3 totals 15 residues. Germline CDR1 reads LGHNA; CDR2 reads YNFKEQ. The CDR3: CASSQGGRGQDEQFF. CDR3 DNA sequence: TGTGCCAGCAGCCAAGGGGGGAGGGGGCAAGATGAGCAGTTCTTC.

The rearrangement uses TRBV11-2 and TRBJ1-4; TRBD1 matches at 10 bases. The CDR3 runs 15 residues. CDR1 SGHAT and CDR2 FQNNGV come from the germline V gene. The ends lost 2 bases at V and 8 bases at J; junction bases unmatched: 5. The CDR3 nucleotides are TGTGCCAGCAGCTTACCCGGGACAGGGGTAGAAAAACTGTTTTTT. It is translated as CASSLPGTGVEKLFF.

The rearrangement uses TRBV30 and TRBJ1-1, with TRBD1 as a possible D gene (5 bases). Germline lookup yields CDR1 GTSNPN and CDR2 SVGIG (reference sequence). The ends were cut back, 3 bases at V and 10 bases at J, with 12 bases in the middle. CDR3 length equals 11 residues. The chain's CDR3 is CAWRQESGAFF. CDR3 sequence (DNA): TGTGCCTGGAGACAGGAATCGGGAGCTTTCTTT.

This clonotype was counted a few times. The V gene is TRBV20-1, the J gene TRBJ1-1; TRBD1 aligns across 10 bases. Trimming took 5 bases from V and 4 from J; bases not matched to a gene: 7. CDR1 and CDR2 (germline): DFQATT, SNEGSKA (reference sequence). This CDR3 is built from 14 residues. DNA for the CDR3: TGCAGTGCTGGGGACAGGGGCTTTCGCACTGAAGCTTTCTTT. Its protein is CSAGDRGFRTEAFF.

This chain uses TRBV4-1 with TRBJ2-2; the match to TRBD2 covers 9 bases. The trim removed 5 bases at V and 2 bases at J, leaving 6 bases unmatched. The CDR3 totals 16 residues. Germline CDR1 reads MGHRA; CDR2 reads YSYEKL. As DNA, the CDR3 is TGCGCCAGCAGCACAGCGGGAGGTGTAAACACCGGGGAGCTGTTTTTT. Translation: CASSTAGGVNTGELFF.

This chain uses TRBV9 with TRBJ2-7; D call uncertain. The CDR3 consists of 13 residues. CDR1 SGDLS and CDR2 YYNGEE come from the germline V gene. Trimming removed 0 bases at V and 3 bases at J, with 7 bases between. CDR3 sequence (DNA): TGTGCCAGCAGCGTAGGTCCAATCTACGAGCAGTACTTC. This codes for CASSVGPIYEQYF.